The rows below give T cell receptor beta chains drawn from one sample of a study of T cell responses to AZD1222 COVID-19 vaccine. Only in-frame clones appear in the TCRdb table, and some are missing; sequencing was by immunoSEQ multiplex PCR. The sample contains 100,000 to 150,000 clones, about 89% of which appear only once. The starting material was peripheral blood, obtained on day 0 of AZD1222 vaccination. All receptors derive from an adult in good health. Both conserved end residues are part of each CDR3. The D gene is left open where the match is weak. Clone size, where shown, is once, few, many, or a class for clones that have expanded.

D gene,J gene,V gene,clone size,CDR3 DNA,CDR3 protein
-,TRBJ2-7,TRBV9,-,TGTGCCAGCAGCGTAGATGCAGGGACGAATGACTACGAGCAGTACTTC,CASSVDAGTNDYEQYF
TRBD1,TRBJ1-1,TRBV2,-,TGTGCCAGCAGCGAACAGGGGGTTGAAGCTTTCTTT,CASSEQGVEAFF
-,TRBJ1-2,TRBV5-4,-,TGTGCCAGCAGCGCCGGACCGTTCTATGGCTACACCTTC,CASSAGPFYGYTF
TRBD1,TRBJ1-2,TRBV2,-,TGTGCCAGCACCGAGGACGGGACAGGAAGAAACTATGGCTACACCTTC,CASTEDGTGRNYGYTF
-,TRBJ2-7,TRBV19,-,TGTGCCAGTATAGGGAACAGCCACTACGAGCAGTACTTC,CASIGNSHYEQYF
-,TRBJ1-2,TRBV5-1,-,TGCGCCAGCAGCTTATTCGGGAATTACCAGCAGTATGGCTACACCTTC,CASSLFGNYQQYGYTF
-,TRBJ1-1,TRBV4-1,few,TGCGCCAGCAGCCAAGATATGAAGAACACTGAAGCTTTCTTT,CASSQDMKNTEAFF
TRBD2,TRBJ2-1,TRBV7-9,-,TGTGCCAGCAGCTTAGGACTAGCGGGGGGCCTCGATGAGCAGTTCTTC,CASSLGLAGGLDEQFF
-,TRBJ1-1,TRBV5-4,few,TGTGCCAGCAGCTTAGGGGGGGGCACTGAAGCTTTCTTT,CASSLGGGTEAFF
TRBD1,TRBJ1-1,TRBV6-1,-,TGTGCCAGCAGTGAAGCTTGGGGAGGGGGCTTGGCTGAAGCTTTCTTT,CASSEAWGGGLAEAFF
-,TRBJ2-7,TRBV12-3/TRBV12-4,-,TGTGCCAGCAGGACTGACTTCTACGAGCAGTACTTC,CASRTDFYEQYF
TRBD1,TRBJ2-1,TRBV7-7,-,TGTGCCAGCGGACCGGCAGGGGGCAATGAGCAGTTCTTC,CASGPAGGNEQFF
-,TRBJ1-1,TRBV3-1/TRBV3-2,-,TGTGCCAGCAGCCAAGAGGTGGGGGGCACTGAAGCTTTCTTT,CASSQEVGGTEAFF
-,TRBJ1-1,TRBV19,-,TGTGCCAGTAGCAAACTGGGTTGGGACACTGAAGCTTTCTTT,CASSKLGWDTEAFF
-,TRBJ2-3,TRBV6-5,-,TGTGCCAGCCTCTTCGGGGGAGGAGATACGCAGTATTTT,CASLFGGGDTQYF
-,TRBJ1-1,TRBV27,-,TGTGCCAGTCGGCAGGGGATTGAAGCTTTCTTT,CASRQGIEAFF
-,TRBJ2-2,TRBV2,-,TGTGCCAGCAGTGAATCCCGCCGAACCGGGGAGCTGTTTTTT,CASSESRRTGELFF
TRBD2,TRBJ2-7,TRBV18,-,TGTGCCAGCTCACCCGCTAGCGGTTACGAGCAGTACTTC,CASSPASGYEQYF
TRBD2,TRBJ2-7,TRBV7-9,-,TGTGCCAGCAGGACTAGCGGGGGCCCCGAGCAGTACTTC,CASRTSGGPEQYF
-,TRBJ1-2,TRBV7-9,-,TGTGCCAGCAGCTTAGGAGGAAACCTCTATGGCTACACCTTC,CASSLGGNLYGYTF
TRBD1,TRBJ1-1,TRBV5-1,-,TGCGCCAGCAGCTCGGACAGGGGGCGGGATGAAGCTTTCTTT,CASSSDRGRDEAFF
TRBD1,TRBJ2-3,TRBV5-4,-,TGTGCCAGCAGCCTACAGGGGGCCACAGATACGCAGTATTTT,CASSLQGATDTQYF
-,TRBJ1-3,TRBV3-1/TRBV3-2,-,TGTGCCAGCAGCCAAGTACAGGGAGGCGGAAACACCATATATTTT,CASSQVQGGGNTIYF
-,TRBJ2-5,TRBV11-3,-,TGTGCCAGCAGCAGGGGTCAAGAGACCCAGTACTTC,CASSRGQETQYF
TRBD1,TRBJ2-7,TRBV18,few,TGTGCCAGCTCCAAGGACAGGAGCTCCTACGAGCAGTACTTC,CASSKDRSSYEQYF
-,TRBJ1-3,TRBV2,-,TGTGCCAGCAGCAGGGAGAGCTCTGGAAACACCATATATTTT,CASSRESSGNTIYF
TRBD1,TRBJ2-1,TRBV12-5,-,TGTGCTAGTGCCCCATCTGACAGGGGGATATTGGTGTACAATGAGCAGTTCTTC,CASAPSDRGILVYNEQFF
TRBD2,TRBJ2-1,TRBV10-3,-,TGTGCCACCCTAGCGGGGGGCCAGGATGAGCAGTTCTTC,CATLAGGQDEQFF
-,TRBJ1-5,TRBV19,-,TGTGCCAGTAGTCCAGTCGGGGGCTATAGCAATCAGCCCCAGCATTTT,CASSPVGGYSNQPQHF
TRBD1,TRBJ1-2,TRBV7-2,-,TGTGCCAGCAGTCCTACAGGGGGAAGCAACTATGGCTACACCTTC,CASSPTGGSNYGYTF
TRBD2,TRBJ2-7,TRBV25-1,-,TGTGCCAGCAGTGGTGGACTAGTAGGCTCCTACGAGCAGTACTTC,CASSGGLVGSYEQYF
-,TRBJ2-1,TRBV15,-,TGTGCCACCAGCAGAGCTCGCGATCGGCAGTTCTTC,CATSRARDRQFF
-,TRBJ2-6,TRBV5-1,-,TGCGCCAGCAGCCTCTTACAGGGTTCTGGGGCCAACGTCCTGACTTTC,CASSLLQGSGANVLTF
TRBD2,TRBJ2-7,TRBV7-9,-,TGTGCCAGCAGCTTGATGGCGGGAGGGCCATACGAGCAGTACTTC,CASSLMAGGPYEQYF
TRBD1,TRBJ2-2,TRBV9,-,TGTGCCAGCAGCGGGACAGGGTTCACCGGGGAGCTGTTTTTT,CASSGTGFTGELFF
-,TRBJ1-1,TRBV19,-,TGTGCCAGTAGTCCGGGACTTCACCCGGCTTTCTTT,CASSPGLHPAFF
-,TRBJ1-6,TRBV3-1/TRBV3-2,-,TGTGCCAGCAGCCCCGGTTGGGGGGAAGGGAATTCACCCCTCCACTTT,CASSPGWGEGNSPLHF